This paragraph covers one T cell receptor (beta chain) sequence. The data are from a study of glioma-infiltrating T cells after dendritic cell vaccination. The CDR3 covers 13 residues. Trimming removed 3 bases from V and 2 bases from J, with 8 bases in between. Germline CDR1 ENHRY, CDR2 SYGVKD. Time point meaning: after dendritic cell vaccination, including at tumor progression/relapse. Profiled with immunoSEQ multiplex PCR; TCRdb holds only in-frame clones, not every one. Of 65,000 or so clones listed, around nine tenths are singletons. The specimen was blood, collected after dendritic cell vaccination. This clonotype originated in a human donor with glioblastoma. V is TRBV10-3 and J is TRBJ2-7; D is unclear. As DNA, the CDR3 is TGTGCCATCAGTGATGGAGTAACCTACGAGCAGTACTTC. This translates into CAISDGVTYEQYF.